This is a list of T cell receptor beta chains from one sample in a study of cytomegalovirus exposure and HLA in healthy donors. Produced via immunoSEQ multiplex PCR; TCRdb's table is partial and in-frame only. The repertoire holds 60,000 to 85,000 clones, 74% seen once, with roughly an eighth in the top ten. Specimen: PBMCs. These receptors were taken from a human donor in good health. CDR3s include the opening cysteine and the closing phenylalanine or tryptophan. The order of the fields is D gene, J gene, V gene, clone size, CDR3 protein, CDR3 DNA. The D gene is left open where the match is weak. Expanded clones are given a class, and other clones once, few, many or no size at all.

TRBD1 | TRBJ1-5 | TRBV5-1 | - | CASSPGGQDYQPQHF | TGCGCCAGCAGCCCAGGTGGACAGGATTATCAGCCCCAGCATTTT
- | TRBJ2-2 | TRBV28 | - | CASWRGIANTGELFF | TGTGCCAGTTGGCGGGGAATCGCGAACACCGGGGAGCTGTTTTTT
- | TRBJ2-1 | TRBV11-3 | few | CASSRGGTSLNEQFF | TGTGCCAGCAGCCGGGGCGGGACCAGTCTCAATGAGCAGTTCTTC
TRBD2 | TRBJ2-7 | TRBV30 | - | CARAQRGGYEQYF | TGTGCCAGAGCCCAGCGGGGCGGGTACGAGCAGTACTTC
TRBD1 | TRBJ1-1 | TRBV9 | few | CASSASGTGLTEAFF | TGTGCCAGCAGCGCCTCCGGGACAGGGTTAACTGAAGCTTTCTTT
- | TRBJ1-2 | TRBV15 | - | CATSRGTARGYTF | TGTGCCACCAGCAGAGGAACAGCCAGAGGCTACACCTTC
- | TRBJ1-5 | TRBV28 | - | CASSYDAGVVQPQHF | TGTGCCAGCAGTTACGACGCAGGGGTGGTTCAGCCCCAGCATTTT
TRBD2 | TRBJ2-1 | TRBV30 | - | CAWSGGAGVRREQFF | TGTGCCTGGAGTGGGGGAGCGGGAGTAAGGCGGGAGCAGTTCTTC
TRBD1 | TRBJ1-2 | TRBV7-9 | - | CASSDRQGGRPNYGYTF | TGTGCCAGCAGCGACCGACAGGGGGGCCGCCCTAACTATGGCTACACCTTC
TRBD2 | TRBJ2-7 | TRBV4-1 | once | CASSQDGGGLVF | TGCGCCAGCAGCCAAGATGGGGGAGGGTTAGTATTC
TRBD1 | TRBJ2-1 | TRBV2 | few | CASSLTGYNEQFF | TGTGCCAGCAGCCTGACAGGGTACAATGAGCAGTTCTTC
TRBD1 | TRBJ1-1 | TRBV19 | few | CASCRGGQMNTEAFF | TGTGCCAGTTGTCGAGGGGGACAGATGAACACTGAAGCTTTCTTT
TRBD2 | TRBJ2-2 | TRBV5-1 | - | CASSQGGEELFF | TGCGCCAGCAGCCAGGGAGGGGAGGAGCTGTTTTTT
- | TRBJ2-3 | TRBV5-4 | - | CASSLVPGTPSDTQYF | TGTGCCAGCAGCTTGGTTCCGGGAACCCCTTCCGATACGCAGTATTTT
- | TRBJ1-2 | TRBV5-1 | - | CASRAGQGYGYTF | TGCGCCAGCAGGGCCGGGCAGGGCTATGGCTACACCTTC
- | TRBJ2-7 | TRBV19 | - | CASSIRRGEQYF | TGTGCCAGTAGTATTAGGCGAGGGGAGCAGTACTTC
TRBD1 | TRBJ2-7 | TRBV30 | - | CAWSYGQGTYEQYF | TGTGCCTGGAGCTATGGACAGGGGACCTACGAGCAGTACTTC
- | TRBJ1-1 | TRBV28 | - | CASSPGFSRVNTEAFF | TGTGCCAGCAGCCCGGGCTTCTCGAGGGTGAACACTGAAGCTTTCTTT
TRBD1 | TRBJ1-5 | TRBV7-9 | - | CASSVTGNNQPQHF | TGTGCCAGCAGCGTGACAGGGAACAATCAGCCCCAGCATTTT
TRBD1 | TRBJ1-4 | TRBV18 | - | CASSPGMDRASANEKLFF | TGTGCCAGCTCCCCGGGGATGGACAGGGCGTCGGCTAATGAAAAACTGTTTTTT
- | TRBJ1-3 | TRBV18 | - | CASSPVRTASGNTIYF | TGTGCCAGCTCACCCGTTAGGACAGCTTCTGGAAACACCATATATTTT
TRBD1 | TRBJ2-7 | TRBV29-1 | - | CSVQIPSPTGHYEQYF | TGCAGCGTCCAAATCCCATCCCCGACAGGGCACTACGAGCAGTACTTC
- | TRBJ1-5 | TRBV28 | once | CASRLGQKYQPQHF | TGTGCCAGCAGACTCGGACAGAAGTATCAGCCCCAGCATTTT
TRBD1 | TRBJ2-1 | TRBV27 | - | CASSLDRSSYNEQFF | TGTGCCAGCAGTTTGGACAGGAGCTCCTACAATGAGCAGTTCTTC
TRBD2 | TRBJ2-7 | TRBV5-6 | - | CASSLKQREYLYEQYF | TGTGCCAGCAGCTTGAAGCAGCGGGAGTATCTTTACGAGCAGTACTTC
TRBD2 | TRBJ2-1 | TRBV5-4 | - | CASSPAGGPSYNEQFF | TGTGCCAGCAGCCCGGCGGGAGGACCATCCTACAATGAGCAGTTCTTC
TRBD1 | TRBJ2-7 | TRBV7-9 | - | CASSLPDRGSYEQYF | TGTGCCAGCAGCTTACCCGACAGGGGCTCCTACGAGCAGTACTTC
TRBD1 | TRBJ2-1 | TRBV6-5 | few | CASSSDRGNEQFF | TGTGCCAGCAGTTCGGACAGGGGCAATGAGCAGTTCTTC
- | TRBJ1-1 | TRBV6-5 | - | CASSGVRELTEAFF | TGTGCCAGCAGTGGGGTACGGGAGCTCACTGAAGCTTTCTTT
TRBD2 | TRBJ2-1 | TRBV5-1 | - | CASSSSWTSGTGSEKFF | TGCGCCAGCAGCTCAAGTTGGACTAGCGGGACTGGGTCCGAAAAGTTCTTC
- | TRBJ1-5 | TRBV4-1 | - | CASSQGEGAWDNQPQHF | TGCGCCAGCAGCCAAGGAGAGGGAGCCTGGGACAATCAGCCCCAGCATTTT
- | TRBJ2-5 | TRBV13 | - | CASSHIRGDQETQYF | TGTGCCAGCAGCCATATCAGGGGTGACCAAGAGACCCAGTACTTC
TRBD1 | TRBJ1-1 | TRBV2 | - | CASQFSGGNTEAFF | TGTGCCAGCCAGTTCTCAGGGGGCAACACTGAAGCTTTCTTT
- | TRBJ1-1 | TRBV28 | - | CASTGHPYEAFF | TGTGCCAGCACAGGACACCCTTATGAAGCTTTCTTT
TRBD2 | TRBJ2-1 | TRBV25-1 | few | CASSPSGGGEQFF | TGTGCCAGCAGCCCCTCGGGGGGAGGTGAGCAGTTCTTC
TRBD2 | TRBJ2-7 | TRBV28 | few | CASSQLRGGQYF | TGTGCCAGCAGTCAGCTACGCGGGGGACAGTACTTC
- | TRBJ2-7 | TRBV6-1 | - | CASGPTYEQYF | TGTGCCAGCGGGCCAACCTACGAGCAGTACTTC
TRBD1 | TRBJ1-1 | TRBV5-6 | - | CASRRDRLTTNTEAFF | TGTGCCAGCAGACGGGACAGACTAACCACGAACACTGAAGCTTTCTTT
- | TRBJ2-2 | TRBV10-1 | - | CASSGGQNTGELFF | TGCGCCAGCAGTGGAGGGCAGAACACCGGGGAGCTGTTTTTT
- | TRBJ1-2 | TRBV5-4 | - | CASSLEVGGSYGYTF | TGTGCCAGCAGCCTGGAGGTGGGGGGAAGCTATGGCTACACCTTC
TRBD1 | TRBJ1-2 | TRBV7-8 | - | CASSINDRAGYTF | TGTGCCAGCAGCATTAACGACAGGGCTGGCTACACCTTC
- | TRBJ1-5 | TRBV5-5 | - | CASSLDVDQPQHF | TGTGCCAGCAGCTTGGATGTCGATCAGCCCCAGCATTTT
TRBD1 | TRBJ1-5 | TRBV2 | once | CASSEETGVYSNQPQHF | TGTGCCAGCAGTGAAGAGACAGGGGTCTATAGCAATCAGCCCCAGCATTTT
- | TRBJ2-7 | TRBV2 | - | CAGTGHTYEQYF | TGTGCCGGAACAGGTCACACCTACGAGCAGTACTTC
- | TRBJ2-5 | TRBV29-1 | - | CSVNRQETQYF | TGCAGCGTTAACAGGCAAGAGACCCAGTACTTC
TRBD1 | TRBJ1-4 | TRBV5-1 | once | CASSWTGANEKLFF | TGCGCCAGCAGCTGGACAGGAGCCAATGAAAAACTGTTTTTT
TRBD1 | TRBJ2-2 | TRBV10-1 | - | CASSGTGNTGELFF | TGCGCCAGCAGTGGGACAGGGAACACCGGGGAGCTGTTTTTT
- | TRBJ1-2 | TRBV5-1 | - | CASSLTLGGDGYTF | TGCGCCAGCAGCTTGACTTTAGGAGGGGATGGCTACACCTTC
- | TRBJ2-5 | TRBV7-3 | - | CASSLTGEVETQYF | TGTGCCAGCAGTTTAACAGGGGAGGTAGAGACCCAGTACTTC
TRBD1 | TRBJ2-1 | TRBV6-4 | - | CASSPGTGGMGEQFF | TGTGCCAGCAGCCCCGGGACAGGGGGCATGGGTGAGCAGTTCTTC